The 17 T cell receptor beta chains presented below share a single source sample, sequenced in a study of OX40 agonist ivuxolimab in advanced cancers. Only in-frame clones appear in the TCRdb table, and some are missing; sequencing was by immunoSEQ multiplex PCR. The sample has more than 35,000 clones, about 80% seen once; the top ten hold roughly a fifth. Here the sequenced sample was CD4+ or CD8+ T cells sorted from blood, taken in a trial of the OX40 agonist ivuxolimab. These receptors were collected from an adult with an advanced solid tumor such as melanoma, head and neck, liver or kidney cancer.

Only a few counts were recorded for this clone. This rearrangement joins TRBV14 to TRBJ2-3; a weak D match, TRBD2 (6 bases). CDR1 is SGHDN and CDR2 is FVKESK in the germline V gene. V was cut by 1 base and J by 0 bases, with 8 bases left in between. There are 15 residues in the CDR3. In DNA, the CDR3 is TGTGCCAGCAGCCAAGGGGGGACTAGCACAGATACGCAGTATTTT. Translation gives CASSQGGTSTDTQYF.

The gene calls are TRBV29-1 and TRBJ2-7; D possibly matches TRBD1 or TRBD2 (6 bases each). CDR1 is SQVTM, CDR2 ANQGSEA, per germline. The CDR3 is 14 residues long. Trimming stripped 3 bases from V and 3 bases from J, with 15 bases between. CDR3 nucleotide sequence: TGCAGCGTTGATGTGATGGGGGGCGGCTACGAGCAGTACTTC. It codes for CSVDVMGGGYEQYF.

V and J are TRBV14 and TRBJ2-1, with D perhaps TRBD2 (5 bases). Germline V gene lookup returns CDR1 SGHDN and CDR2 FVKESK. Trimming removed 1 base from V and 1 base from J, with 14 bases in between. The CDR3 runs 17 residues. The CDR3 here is CASSQVRTEVSYNEQFF. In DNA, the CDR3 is TGTGCCAGCAGCCAAGTTCGGACTGAAGTTTCCTACAATGAGCAGTTCTTC.

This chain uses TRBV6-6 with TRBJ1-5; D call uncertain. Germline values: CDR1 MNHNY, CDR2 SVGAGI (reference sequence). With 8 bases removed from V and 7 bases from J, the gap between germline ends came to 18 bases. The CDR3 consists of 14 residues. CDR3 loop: CASVQGAGGQPQHF. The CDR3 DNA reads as TGTGCCAGCGTCCAAGGAGCCGGAGGACAGCCCCAGCATTTT.

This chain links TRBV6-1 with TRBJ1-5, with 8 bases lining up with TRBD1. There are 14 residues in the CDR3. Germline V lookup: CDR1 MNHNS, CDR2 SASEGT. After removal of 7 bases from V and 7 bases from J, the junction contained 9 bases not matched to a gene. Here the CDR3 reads CASKAQGAWQPQHF. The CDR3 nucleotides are TGTGCCAGCAAAGCCCAGGGGGCTTGGCAGCCCCAGCATTTT.

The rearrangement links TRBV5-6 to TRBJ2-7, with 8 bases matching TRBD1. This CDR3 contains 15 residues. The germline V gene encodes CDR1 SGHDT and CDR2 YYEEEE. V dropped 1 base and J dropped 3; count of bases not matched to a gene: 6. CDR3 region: CASSLPGQGIYEQYF. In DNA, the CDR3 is TGTGCCAGCAGCTTGCCCGGACAGGGAATCTACGAGCAGTACTTC.

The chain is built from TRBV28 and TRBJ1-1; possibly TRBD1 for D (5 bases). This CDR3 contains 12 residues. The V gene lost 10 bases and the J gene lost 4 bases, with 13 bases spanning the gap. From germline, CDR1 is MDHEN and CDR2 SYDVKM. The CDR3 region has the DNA TGTGCCACCGGCGGAGGGGCCACTGAAGCTTTCTTT. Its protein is CATGGGATEAFF.

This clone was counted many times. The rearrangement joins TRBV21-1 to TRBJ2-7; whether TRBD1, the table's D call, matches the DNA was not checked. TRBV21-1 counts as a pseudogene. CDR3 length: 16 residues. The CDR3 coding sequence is TGTGCCAGCAGCAAAGCGGGACACAAATCCCAATACGAGCAGTACTTC. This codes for CASSKAGHKSQYEQYF.

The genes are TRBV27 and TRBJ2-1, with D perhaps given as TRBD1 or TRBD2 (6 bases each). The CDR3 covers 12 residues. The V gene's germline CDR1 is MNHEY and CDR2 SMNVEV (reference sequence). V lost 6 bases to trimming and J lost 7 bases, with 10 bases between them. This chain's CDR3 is CASRKGGNEQFF. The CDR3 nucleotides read TGTGCCAGCAGGAAAGGGGGGAATGAGCAGTTCTTC.

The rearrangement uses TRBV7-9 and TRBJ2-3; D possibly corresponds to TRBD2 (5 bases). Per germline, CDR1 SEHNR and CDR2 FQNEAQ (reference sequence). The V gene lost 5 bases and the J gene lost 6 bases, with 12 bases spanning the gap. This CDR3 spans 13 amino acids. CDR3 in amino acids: CASSPRLADTQYF. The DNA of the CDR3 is TGTGCCAGCAGCCCCCGTTTAGCGGATACGCAGTATTTT.

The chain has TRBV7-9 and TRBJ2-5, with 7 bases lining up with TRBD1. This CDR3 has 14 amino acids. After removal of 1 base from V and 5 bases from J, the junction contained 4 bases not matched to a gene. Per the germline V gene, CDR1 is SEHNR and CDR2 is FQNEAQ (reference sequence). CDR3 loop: CASSLEEGAETQYF. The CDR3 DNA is TGTGCCAGCAGCTTAGAAGAGGGGGCGGAGACCCAGTACTTC.

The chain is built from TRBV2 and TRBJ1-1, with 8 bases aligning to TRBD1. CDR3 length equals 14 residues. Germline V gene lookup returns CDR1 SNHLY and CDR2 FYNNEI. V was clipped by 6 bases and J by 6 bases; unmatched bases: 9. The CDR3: CASRVDRGGPEAFF. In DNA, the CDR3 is TGTGCCAGCAGAGTAGACAGGGGAGGACCTGAAGCTTTCTTT.

CDR3 amino acids: CASSVGETTPPAEQYF. CDR3 bases: TGTGCCAGCAGCGTAGGGGAGACGACGCCCCCCGCCGAGCAGTACTTC. The chain couples TRBV9 to TRBJ2-7; D perhaps matches TRBD2 (5 bases). CDR3 length: 16 residues. Per germline, CDR1 SGDLS and CDR2 YYNGEE. Between the trimmed V and J ends, which lost 0 bases and 6 bases, there was a span of 19 bases. The complete variable domain, with remaining parts taken from reference TRBV9 and TRBJ2-7, reads DSGVTQTPKHLITATGQRVTLRCSPRSGDLSVYWYQQSLDQGLQFLIQYYNGEERAKGNILERFSAQQFPDLHSELNLSSLELGDSALYFCASSVGETTPPAEQYFGPGTRLTVT.

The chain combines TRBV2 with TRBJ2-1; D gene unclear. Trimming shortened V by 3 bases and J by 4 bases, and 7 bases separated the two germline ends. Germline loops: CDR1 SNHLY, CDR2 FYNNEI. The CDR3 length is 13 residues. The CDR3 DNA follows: TGTGCCAGCAGTGACGGACGGTACAATGAGCAGTTCTTC. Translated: CASSDGRYNEQFF.

The CDR3 DNA reads as TGTGCCAGCAGCTTACGGCGGTCAGGCGATGAGCAGTTCTTC. It encodes CASSLRRSGDEQFF. This sequence joins TRBV7-6 and TRBJ2-1; no definite D call. This CDR3 contains 14 residues. Germline V gene lookup returns CDR1 SGHVS and CDR2 FNYEAQ. Trimming removed 2 bases from V and 8 bases from J, with 13 bases in between.

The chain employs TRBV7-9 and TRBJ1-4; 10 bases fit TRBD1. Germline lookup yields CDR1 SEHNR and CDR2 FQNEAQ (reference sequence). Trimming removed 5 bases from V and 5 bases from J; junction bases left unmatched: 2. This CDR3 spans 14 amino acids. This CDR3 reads CASSTGQGNEKLFF. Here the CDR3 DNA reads TGTGCCAGCAGCACGGGACAGGGGAATGAAAAACTGTTTTTT. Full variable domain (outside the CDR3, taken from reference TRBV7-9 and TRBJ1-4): DTGVSQNPRHKITKRGQNVTFRCDPISEHNRLYWYRQTLGQGPEFLTYFQNEAQLEKSRLLSDRFSAERPKGSFSTLEIQRTEQGDSAMYLCASSTGQGNEKLFFGSGTQLSVL.

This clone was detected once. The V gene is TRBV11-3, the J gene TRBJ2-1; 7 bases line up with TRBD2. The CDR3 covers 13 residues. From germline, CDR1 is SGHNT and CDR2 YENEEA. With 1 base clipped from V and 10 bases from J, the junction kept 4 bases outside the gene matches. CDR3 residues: CASSLGQLAEQFF. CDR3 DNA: TGTGCCAGCAGCTTAGGCCAACTAGCGGAGCAGTTCTTC.